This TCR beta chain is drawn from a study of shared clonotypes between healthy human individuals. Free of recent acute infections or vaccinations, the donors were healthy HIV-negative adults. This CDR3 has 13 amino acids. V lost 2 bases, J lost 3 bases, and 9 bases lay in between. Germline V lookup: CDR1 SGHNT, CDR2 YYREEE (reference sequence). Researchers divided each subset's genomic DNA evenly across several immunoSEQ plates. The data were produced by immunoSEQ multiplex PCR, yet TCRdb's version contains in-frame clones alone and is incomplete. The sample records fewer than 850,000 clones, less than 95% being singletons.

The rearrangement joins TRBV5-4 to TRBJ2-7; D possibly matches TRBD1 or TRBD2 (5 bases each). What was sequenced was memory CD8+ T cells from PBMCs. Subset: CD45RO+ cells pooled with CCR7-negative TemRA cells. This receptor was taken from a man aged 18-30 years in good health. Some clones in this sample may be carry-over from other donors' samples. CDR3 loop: CASSFGGNYEQYF. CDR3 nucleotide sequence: TGTGCCAGCAGCTTTGGGGGAAACTACGAGCAGTACTTC.